This TCR beta chain was captured by sequencing in a study of blood T cells in healthy people across ages. Study information: Per two T cells, about one barcoded beta molecule was captured through template switching.

On this clonotype: Its target is not known.

Germline V gene data show CDR1 as SGHRS and CDR2 as YFSETQ. CDR3 length equals 15 residues. Trimming removed 3 bases at V and 4 bases at J, with 16 bases between. Alongside a J-beta primer mix, a sample-barcoded 5' primer served in a second PCR lasting roughly 6 to 11 cycles. From the 5' RACE reads, TCRdb called clonotypes with MiXCR, one entry per CDR3 protein. Counted here are about 1.1 million distinct CDR3 sequences, around two fifths occurring once; the ten biggest clones make up about an eighth. Study-level points and caveats: More naive CD4+ cells and higher diversity marked long-lived donors relative to aged donors.

The chain couples TRBV5-1 to TRBJ1-1, with unresolved D. This sequence was found in a man aged 18 to 30 in good health. The material sequenced was blood. The CDR3 region is CASSWAGIGSTEAFF. The DNA for the CDR3 is TGCGCCAGCAGCTGGGCCGGAATAGGTTCCACTGAAGCTTTCTTT.